The T cell receptor beta chain under discussion was sequenced for a study of monozygotic twins with inflammatory bowel disease. Looked up from germline, CDR1 is DFQATT and CDR2 is SNEGSKA (reference sequence). The CDR3 loop spans 14 amino acids. TCRdb reprocessed the 5' RACE reads and reports one entry per CDR3 protein, with no DNA. Recorded here are some 300,000 distinct CDR3 sequences; the top ten clones represent roughly 5.8%. This chain connects TRBV20-1 to TRBJ2-2; lacking DNA, the TRBD1 call made by TCRdb goes unchecked. The receptor was isolated from a human donor with ulcerative colitis or Crohn's disease, or a healthy co-twin of an affected twin (not recorded which). The sequenced material came from blood. The CDR3 here is CSARPGAGTGELFF.